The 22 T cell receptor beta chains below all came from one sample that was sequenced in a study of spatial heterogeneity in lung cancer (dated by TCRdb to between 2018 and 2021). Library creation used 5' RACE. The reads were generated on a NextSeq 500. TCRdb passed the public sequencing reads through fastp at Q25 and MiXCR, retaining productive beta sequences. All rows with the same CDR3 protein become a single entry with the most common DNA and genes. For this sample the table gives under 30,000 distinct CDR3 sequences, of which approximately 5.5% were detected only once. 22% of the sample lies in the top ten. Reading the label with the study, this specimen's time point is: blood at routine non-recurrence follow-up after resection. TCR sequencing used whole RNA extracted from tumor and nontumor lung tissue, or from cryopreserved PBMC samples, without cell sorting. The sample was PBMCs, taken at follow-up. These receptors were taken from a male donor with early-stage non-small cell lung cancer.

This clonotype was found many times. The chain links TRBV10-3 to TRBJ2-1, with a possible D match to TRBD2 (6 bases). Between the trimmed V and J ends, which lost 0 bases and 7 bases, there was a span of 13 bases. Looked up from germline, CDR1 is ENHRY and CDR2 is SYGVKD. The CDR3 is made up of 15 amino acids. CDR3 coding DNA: TGTGCCATCAGTGAGTCGGAGGGTTTTAGGAATGAGCAGTTCTTC. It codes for CAISESEGFRNEQFF.

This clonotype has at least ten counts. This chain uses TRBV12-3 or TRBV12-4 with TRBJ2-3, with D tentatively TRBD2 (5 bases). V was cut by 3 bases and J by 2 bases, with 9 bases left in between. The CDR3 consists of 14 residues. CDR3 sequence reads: CASSLGDYTDTQYF. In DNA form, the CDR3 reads TGTGCCAGCAGTTTGGGAGACTACACAGATACGCAGTATTTT.

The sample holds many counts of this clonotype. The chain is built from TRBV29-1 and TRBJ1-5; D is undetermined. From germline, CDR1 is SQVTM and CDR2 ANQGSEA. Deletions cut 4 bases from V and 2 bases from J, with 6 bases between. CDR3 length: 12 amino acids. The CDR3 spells CSVGDGNQPQHF. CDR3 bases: TGCAGCGTTGGAGACGGCAATCAGCCCCAGCATTTT.

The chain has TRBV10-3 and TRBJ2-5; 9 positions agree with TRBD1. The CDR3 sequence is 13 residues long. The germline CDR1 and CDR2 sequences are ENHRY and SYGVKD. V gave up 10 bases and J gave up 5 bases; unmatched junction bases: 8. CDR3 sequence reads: CASHRGLGETQYF. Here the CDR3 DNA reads TGTGCCAGCCACAGGGGGCTCGGCGAGACCCAGTACTTC.

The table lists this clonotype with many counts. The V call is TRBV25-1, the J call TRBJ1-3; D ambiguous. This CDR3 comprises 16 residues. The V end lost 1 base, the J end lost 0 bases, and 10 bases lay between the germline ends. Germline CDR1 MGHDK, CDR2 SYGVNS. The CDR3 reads CASSEFSGASGNTIYF. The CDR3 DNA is TGTGCCAGCAGTGAATTCTCAGGAGCCTCTGGAAACACCATATATTTT.

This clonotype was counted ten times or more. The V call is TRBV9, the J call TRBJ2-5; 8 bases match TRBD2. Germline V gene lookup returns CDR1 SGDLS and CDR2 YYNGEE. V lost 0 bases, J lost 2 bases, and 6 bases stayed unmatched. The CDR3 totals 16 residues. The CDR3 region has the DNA TGTGCCAGCAGCGTAGATCCAGCGGGGGAGCAAGAGACCCAGTACTTC. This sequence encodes CASSVDPAGEQETQYF. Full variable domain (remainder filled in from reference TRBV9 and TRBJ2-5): DSGVTQTPKHLITATGQRVTLRCSPRSGDLSVYWYQQSLDQGLQFLIQYYNGEERAKGNILERFSAQQFPDLHSELNLSSLELGDSALYFCASSVDPAGEQETQYFGPGTRLLVL.

The CDR3 protein is CASSHVWGGAYNEQFF. As DNA, the CDR3 is TGCGCCAGCAGCCACGTTTGGGGGGGCGCTTACAATGAGCAGTTCTTC. The rearrangement links TRBV4-3 to TRBJ2-1; a possible D gene is TRBD2 (7 bases). Germline assignment: CDR1 LGHNA and CDR2 YSLEER. With 3 bases removed from V and 4 bases from J, the gap between germline ends came to 16 bases. The CDR3 totals 16 residues.

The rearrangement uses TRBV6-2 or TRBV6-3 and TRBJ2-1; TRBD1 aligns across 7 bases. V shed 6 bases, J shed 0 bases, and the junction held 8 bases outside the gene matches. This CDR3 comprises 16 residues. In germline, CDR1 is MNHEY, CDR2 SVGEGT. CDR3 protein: CASRATGASSYNEQFF. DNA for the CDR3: TGTGCCAGCAGAGCAACAGGGGCGAGCTCCTACAATGAGCAGTTCTTC.

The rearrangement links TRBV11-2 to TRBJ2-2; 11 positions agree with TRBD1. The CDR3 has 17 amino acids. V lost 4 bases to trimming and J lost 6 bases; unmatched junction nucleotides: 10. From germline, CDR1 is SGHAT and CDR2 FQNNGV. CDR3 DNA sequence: TGTGCCAGCAGCTCCCCCATAGCGGGACAGGGGGCCGGGGAGCTGTTTTTT. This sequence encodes CASSSPIAGQGAGELFF.

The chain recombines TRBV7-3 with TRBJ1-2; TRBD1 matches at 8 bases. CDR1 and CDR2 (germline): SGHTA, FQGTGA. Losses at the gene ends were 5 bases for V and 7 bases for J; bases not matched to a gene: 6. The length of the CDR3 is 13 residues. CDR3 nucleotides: TGTGCCAGCAGCACCCGGACAGGGTCTGGCTACACCTTC. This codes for CASSTRTGSGYTF.

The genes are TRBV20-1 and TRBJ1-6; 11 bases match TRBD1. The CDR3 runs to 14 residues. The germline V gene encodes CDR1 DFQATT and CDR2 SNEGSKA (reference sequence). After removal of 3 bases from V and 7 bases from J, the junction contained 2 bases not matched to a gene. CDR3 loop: CSARDRGRNSPLHF. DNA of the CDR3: TGCAGTGCTAGGGACAGGGGGCGAAATTCACCCCTCCACTTT.

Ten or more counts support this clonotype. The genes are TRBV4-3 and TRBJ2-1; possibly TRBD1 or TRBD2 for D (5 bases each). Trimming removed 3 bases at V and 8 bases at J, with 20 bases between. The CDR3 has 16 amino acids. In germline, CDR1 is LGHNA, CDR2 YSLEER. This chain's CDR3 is CASSQRGVEGVDEQFF. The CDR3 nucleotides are TGCGCCAGCAGCCAGAGAGGGGTCGAGGGAGTGGATGAGCAGTTCTTC.

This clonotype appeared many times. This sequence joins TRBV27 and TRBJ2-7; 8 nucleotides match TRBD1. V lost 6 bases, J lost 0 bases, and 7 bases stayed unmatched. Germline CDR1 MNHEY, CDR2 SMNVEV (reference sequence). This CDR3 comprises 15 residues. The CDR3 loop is CASSTGQGNSYEQYF. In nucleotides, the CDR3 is TGTGCCAGCAGCACCGGACAGGGAAACTCCTACGAGCAGTACTTC.

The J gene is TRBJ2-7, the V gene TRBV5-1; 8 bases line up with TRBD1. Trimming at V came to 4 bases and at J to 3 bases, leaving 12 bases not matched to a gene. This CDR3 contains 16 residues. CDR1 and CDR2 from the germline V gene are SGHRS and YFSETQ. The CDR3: CASSPRGGTGFYEQYF. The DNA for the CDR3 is TGCGCCAGCAGCCCCCGGGGCGGGACAGGATTCTACGAGCAGTACTTC.

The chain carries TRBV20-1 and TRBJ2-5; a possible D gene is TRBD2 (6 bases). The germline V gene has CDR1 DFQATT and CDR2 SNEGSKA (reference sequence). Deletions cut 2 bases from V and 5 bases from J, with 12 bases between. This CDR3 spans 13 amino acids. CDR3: CSARFLAGETQYF. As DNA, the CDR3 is TGCAGTGCTAGATTTTTGGCGGGGGAGACCCAGTACTTC.

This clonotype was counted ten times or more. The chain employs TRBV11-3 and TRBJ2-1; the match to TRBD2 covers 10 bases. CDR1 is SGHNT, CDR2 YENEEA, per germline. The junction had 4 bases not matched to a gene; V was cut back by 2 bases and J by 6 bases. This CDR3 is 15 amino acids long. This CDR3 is CASSLLAGVGNEQFF. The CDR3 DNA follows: TGTGCCAGCAGCTTACTAGCGGGAGTCGGCAATGAGCAGTTCTTC.

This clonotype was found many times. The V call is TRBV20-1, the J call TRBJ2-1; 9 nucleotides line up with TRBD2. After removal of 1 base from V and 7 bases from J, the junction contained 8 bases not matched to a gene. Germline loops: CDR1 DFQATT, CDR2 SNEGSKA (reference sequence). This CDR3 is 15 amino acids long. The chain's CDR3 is CSARAGLAGENEQFF. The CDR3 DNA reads TGCAGTGCTAGAGCTGGATTAGCGGGAGAAAATGAGCAGTTCTTC.

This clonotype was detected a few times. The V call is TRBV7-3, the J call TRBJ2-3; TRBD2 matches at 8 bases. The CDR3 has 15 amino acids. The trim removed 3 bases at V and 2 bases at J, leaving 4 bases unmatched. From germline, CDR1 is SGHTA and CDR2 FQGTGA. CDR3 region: CASSFSGGHTDTQYF. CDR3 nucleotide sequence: TGTGCCAGCAGCTTTTCGGGGGGGCACACAGATACGCAGTATTTT.

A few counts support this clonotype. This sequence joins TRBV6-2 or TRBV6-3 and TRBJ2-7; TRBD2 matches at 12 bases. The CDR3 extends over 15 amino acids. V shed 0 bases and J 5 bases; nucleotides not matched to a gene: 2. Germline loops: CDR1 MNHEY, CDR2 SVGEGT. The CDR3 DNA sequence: TGTGCCAGCAGTTACTCGACTAGCGGGGGCGACGAGCAGTACTTC. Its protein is CASSYSTSGGDEQYF.

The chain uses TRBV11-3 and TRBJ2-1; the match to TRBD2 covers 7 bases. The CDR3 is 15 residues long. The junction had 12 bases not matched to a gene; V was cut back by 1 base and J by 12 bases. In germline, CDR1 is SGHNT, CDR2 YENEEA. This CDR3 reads CASSLVRGVGTTQFF. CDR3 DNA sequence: TGTGCCAGCAGCTTAGTCCGGGGGGTTGGGACTACGCAGTTCTTC.

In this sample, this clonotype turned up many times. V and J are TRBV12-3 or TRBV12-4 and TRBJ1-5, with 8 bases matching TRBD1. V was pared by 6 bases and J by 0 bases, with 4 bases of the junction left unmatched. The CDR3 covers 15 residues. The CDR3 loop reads CASRQTGVSNQPQHF. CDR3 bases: TGTGCCAGCAGACAGACAGGGGTTAGCAATCAGCCCCAGCATTTT.

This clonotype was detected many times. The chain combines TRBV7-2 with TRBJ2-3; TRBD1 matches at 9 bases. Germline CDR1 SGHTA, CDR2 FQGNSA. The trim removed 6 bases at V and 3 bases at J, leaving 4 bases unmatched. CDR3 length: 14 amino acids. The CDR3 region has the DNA TGTGCCAGCAGTATTGACAGGGGGACAGATACGCAGTATTTT. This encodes CASSIDRGTDTQYF.